This T cell receptor (beta chain) was identified in a study of neoadjuvant nivolumab and ipilimumab in lung cancer. Some clones are missing from TCRdb's copy, which holds only in-frame ones; the method was immunoSEQ multiplex PCR. This table has roughly 34,000 clones, roughly nine tenths appearing once. This TCR came from an adult with non-small cell lung cancer. The sequencing used peripheral blood, collected after neoadjuvant nivolumab, alone or with ipilimumab, at or shortly before surgery.

CDR3 in DNA: TGTGCCAGCAGCTTAGGCCTAGGGGCGGGAGGATACGAGCAGTACTTC. Its protein is CASSLGLGAGGYEQYF. The V call is TRBV5-5, the J call TRBJ2-7; the match to TRBD2 covers 8 bases. The CDR3 consists of 16 residues. CDR1 is SGHKS and CDR2 is YYEKEE in the germline V gene (reference sequence). V shed 2 bases and J 4 bases; nucleotides not matched to a gene: 11.